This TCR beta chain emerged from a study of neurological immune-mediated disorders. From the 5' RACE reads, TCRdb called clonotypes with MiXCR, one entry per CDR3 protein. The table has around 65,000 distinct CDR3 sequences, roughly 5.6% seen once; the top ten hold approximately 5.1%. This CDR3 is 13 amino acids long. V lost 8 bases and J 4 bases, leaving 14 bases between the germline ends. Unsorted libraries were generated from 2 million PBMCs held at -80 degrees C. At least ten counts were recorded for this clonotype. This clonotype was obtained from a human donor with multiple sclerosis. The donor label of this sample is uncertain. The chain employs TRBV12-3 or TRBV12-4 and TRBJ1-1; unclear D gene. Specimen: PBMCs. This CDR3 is CASSNPPPTEAFF. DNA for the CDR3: TGTGCCAGCTCAAACCCACCCCCCACTGAAGCTTTCTTT.